This T cell receptor (beta chain) appears in the sequencing data of a study of T cell changes during pregnancy in multiple sclerosis. V lost 2 bases, J lost 6 bases, and 13 bases lay in between. Germline assignment: CDR1 MDHEN and CDR2 SYDVKM. The CDR3 runs to 15 residues. This clone was seen only once. Sequencing used immunoSEQ multiplex PCR; TCRdb keeps in-frame clones, though not all of them. The repertoire has around 36,000 clones, more than 90% of them found once; the top ten carry around 1.2%. The sequence derives from a female donor with multiple sclerosis, enrolled in a pregnancy study. The genes are TRBV28 and TRBJ1-4, with D perhaps matching TRBD1 (6 bases). Material: peripheral blood, obtained before pregnancy. DNA of the CDR3: TGTGCCAGCAGTTTAAAGGAGACAGGTCATGAAAAACTGTTTTTT. It yields the protein CASSLKETGHEKLFF.